One sample yielded the 22 T cell receptor beta chains listed below, sequenced in a study of low-dose radiotherapy and immunotherapy resistance in tumors. Alpha and beta chains were covered, as first-strand cDNA relied on TRAV- and TRBV-specific primers. TCRs underwent about 20 PCR cycles of amplification with a constant-region primer and V-primer adapter. A single record per CDR3 protein comes from TCRdb applying MiXCR to the reads. The table records fewer than 8,000 distinct CDR3 sequences, about 72% of them present only once. Receptors originate from a human donor with advanced metastatic prostate, ovarian, gallbladder or colorectal cancer (not recorded which). This table probably holds off-target reads from a library built for another chain.

This chain links TRBV28 with TRBJ2-3, with D hard to call. Trimming took 7 bases from V and 0 from J, leaving 11 bases between them. CDR1 is MDHEN, CDR2 SYDVKM, per germline. The CDR3 runs to 14 residues. CDR3 nucleotides: TGTGCCAGCACTCTGGCGCAGAGCACAGATACGCAGTATTTT. Amino acid sequence: CASTLAQSTDTQYF.

The rearrangement joins TRBV29-1 to TRBJ2-1; TRBD1 agrees at 7 bases. Germline-derived CDR1 and CDR2 are SQVTM and ANQGSEA. CDR3 length equals 14 residues. V dropped 7 bases and J dropped 0; count of bases not matched to a gene: 6. The CDR3 protein is CSGGRDSSYNEQFF. CDR3 DNA sequence: TGCAGCGGCGGACGGGACAGCTCCTACAATGAGCAGTTCTTC.

The chain carries TRBV28 and TRBJ1-2; the D gene is possibly TRBD1 (5 bases). Trimming removed 7 bases at V and 6 bases at J, with 15 bases between. CDR3 size: 13 residues. Germline CDR1 reads MDHEN; CDR2 reads SYDVKM. DNA for the CDR3: TGTGCCAGCAACAGGCCCATGCAGAATGGCTACACCTTC. It codes for CASNRPMQNGYTF.

The chain recombines TRBV7-9 with TRBJ2-5; a weak D match, TRBD2 (6 bases). V gave up 0 bases and J gave up 5 bases, with 10 bases separating them. Germline V CDR1 and CDR2: SEHNR, FQNEAQ (reference sequence). The CDR3 is made up of 14 amino acids. The CDR3: CASSLARGLETQYF. The CDR3, as DNA: TGTGCCAGCAGCTTAGCGCGGGGTCTCGAGACCCAGTACTTC.

This clonotype was seen just once. The chain has TRBV7-8 and TRBJ2-7; TRBD2 might be the D (7 bases). CDR3 length: 15 residues. The V and J ends lost 4 bases and 0 bases respectively, with 13 bases between them. From germline, CDR1 is SGHVS and CDR2 FQNEAQ. The CDR3 nucleotides read TGTGCCAGCAGCTCGGGTGGGGGGGCCTCCTACGAGCAGTACTTC. Translated: CASSSGGGASYEQYF.

V and J are TRBV14 and TRBJ2-7, with TRBD2 matching 10 bases. Germline CDR1 is SGHDN and CDR2 is FVKESK. The CDR3 loop spans 14 amino acids. The ends lost 1 base at V and 9 bases at J; junction bases unmatched: 6. The CDR3 reads CASSQGLAGDRQYF. CDR3 nucleotide sequence: TGTGCCAGCAGCCAAGGCCTAGCGGGAGACCGGCAGTACTTC. The full variable domain, rest sourced from reference TRBV14 and TRBJ2-7, is EAGVTQFPSHSVIEKGQTVTLRCDPISGHDNLYWYRRVMGKEIKFLLHFVKESKQDESGMPNNRFLAERTGGTYSTLKVQPAELEDSGVYFCASSQGLAGDRQYFGPGTRLTVT.

The chain is built from TRBV29-1 and TRBJ1-1; D is ambiguous. With 4 bases removed from V and 7 bases from J, the gap between germline ends came to 7 bases. This CDR3 contains 10 residues. The germline gives CDR1 SQVTM, CDR2 ANQGSEA. CDR3 sequence: CSVAQNEAFF. CDR3 DNA sequence: TGCAGCGTTGCACAAAATGAAGCTTTCTTT.

The chain uses TRBV2 and TRBJ2-5, with D maybe TRBD1 (5 bases). Germline CDR1 and CDR2: SNHLY and FYNNEI. This CDR3 comprises 12 residues. The V end was cut by 6 bases, the J end by 7 bases, with 12 bases between. CDR3 bases: TGTGCCAGCAGCTCAGGGTTGGGGACCCAGTACTTC. Translating it yields CASSSGLGTQYF.

In this sample, this clonotype turned up a few times. The V call is TRBV6-1, the J call TRBJ2-3; TRBD2 agrees at 9 bases. CDR1 and CDR2 (germline): MNHNS, SASEGT. CDR3 size: 14 residues. J was trimmed by 6 bases and V by 8 bases; bases with no gene match: 9. Here the CDR3 reads CASLPGTSYDTQYF. The CDR3 DNA reads as TGTGCCAGCCTCCCCGGGACTAGCTATGATACGCAGTATTTT.

The rearrangement uses TRBV20-1 and TRBJ2-2; TRBD2 agrees at 8 bases. CDR1 and CDR2 from the germline V gene are DFQATT and SNEGSKA (reference sequence). The CDR3 runs to 14 residues. V lost 3 bases to trimming and J lost 5 bases; unmatched junction nucleotides: 5. The CDR3 spells CSASTGGPTGELFF. The CDR3 region has the DNA TGCAGTGCTAGTACGGGAGGGCCTACCGGGGAGCTGTTTTTT.

J is TRBJ2-3 and V is TRBV29-1; D is undetermined. This CDR3 contains 10 residues. V dropped 6 bases and J dropped 6 bases, with 7 bases sitting between them. CDR1 and CDR2 (germline): SQVTM, ANQGSEA. The CDR3, as DNA: TGCAGCGTAATCGGGGATACGCAGTATTTT. This codes for CSVIGDTQYF.

This clonotype was found a few times. The V call is TRBV6-2 or TRBV6-3, the J call TRBJ2-7; D is undetermined. The CDR3 length is 11 residues. Trimming took 5 bases from V and 1 from J, leaving 3 bases between them. The V gene's germline CDR1 is MNHEY and CDR2 SVGEGT. The CDR3 coding sequence is TGTGCCAGCAGTGTATCCTACGAGCAGTACTTC. Translated, it gives CASSVSYEQYF.

V usage is TRBV6-2 or TRBV6-3 and J usage is TRBJ2-7, with TRBD1 identical over 9 bases. V trimming: 4 bases; J trimming: 7 bases; junction bases outside the gene matches: 2. The CDR3 has 12 amino acids. The germline CDR1 and CDR2 sequences are MNHEY and SVGEGT. Here the CDR3 DNA reads TGTGCCAGCAGTTTGGGGACAGGGGAGCAGTACTTC. It specifies CASSLGTGEQYF.

This clonotype appeared once. The chain has TRBV6-6 and TRBJ2-1, with D possibly TRBD2 on 5 matching bases. The ends were cut back, 10 bases at V and 1 base at J, with 11 bases in the middle. Germline CDR1 is MNHNY and CDR2 is SVGAGI (reference sequence). The CDR3 has 13 residues. The CDR3 sequence is CAIRRTSYNEQFF. The CDR3 region has the DNA TGTGCCATTCGGAGGACTTCCTACAATGAGCAGTTCTTC.

This clonotype was detected a few times. The V call is TRBV12-3 or TRBV12-4, the J call TRBJ1-4; TRBD1 matches at 9 bases. The J segment lost 6 bases and the V segment lost 5 bases, leaving 10 bases of the junction unmatched. This CDR3 spans 16 amino acids. The CDR3 is CASSPRGDRDHEKLFF. CDR3 coding DNA: TGTGCCAGCAGTCCTCGGGGGGACAGGGATCATGAAAAACTGTTTTTT.

The chain uses TRBV7-8 and TRBJ2-5, with TRBD2 matching over 9 bases. This CDR3 is built from 17 residues. Germline V lookup: CDR1 SGHVS, CDR2 FQNEAQ. The trim removed 6 bases at V and 4 bases at J, leaving 15 bases unmatched. The CDR3 spells CASRRNPGLAGRETQYF. CDR3 in DNA: TGTGCCAGCAGAAGGAACCCGGGACTAGCCGGTCGAGAGACCCAGTACTTC.

This chain uses TRBV5-6 with TRBJ2-7; D might be TRBD1 or TRBD2, each matching 5 bases. Germline V gene data show CDR1 as SGHDT and CDR2 as YYEEEE. Trimming cost V 4 bases and J 3 bases, with 26 bases left between them. The CDR3 totals 18 residues. CDR3 in amino acids: CASSPPKEDTTRVYEQYF. CDR3 coding DNA: TGTGCCAGCAGCCCCCCCAAGGAGGACACCACCAGGGTCTACGAGCAGTACTTC.

The chain links TRBV28 to TRBJ1-1; D might be TRBD1 (6 bases). CDR3 length: 15 residues. V was shortened by 3 bases and J by 4 bases, with 15 bases between the two germline ends. CDR1 is MDHEN and CDR2 is SYDVKM in the germline V gene. The CDR3 DNA is TGTGCCAGCAGTTTGACAGGCGTTAGGGGCACTGAAGCTTTCTTT. This codes for CASSLTGVRGTEAFF.

The V call is TRBV6-1, the J call TRBJ1-2; weak D call: TRBD1 (6 bases). Trimming removed 2 bases from V and 6 bases from J, with 13 bases in between. The CDR3 covers 14 residues. Germline V gene lookup returns CDR1 MNHNS and CDR2 SASEGT. In DNA form, the CDR3 reads TGTGCCAGCAGTGAATTGAGGGGGAGTGATGGCTACACCTTC. This codes for CASSELRGSDGYTF.

CDR3 in amino acids: CSARDPRNDNEQFF. The CDR3 coding sequence is TGCAGTGCTAGAGACCCCCGTAACGACAATGAGCAGTTCTTC. This rearrangement joins TRBV20-1 to TRBJ2-1; D gene uncertain. There are 14 residues in the CDR3. Germline CDR1 and CDR2: DFQATT and SNEGSKA (reference sequence). V lost 0 bases and J 5 bases, leaving 11 bases between the germline ends.

The DNA for the CDR3 is TGTGCCAGCAATCGTCCCGGGACAGGTCCGGGCACTGAAGCTTTCTTT. Protein: CASNRPGTGPGTEAFF. The J gene is TRBJ1-1, the V gene TRBV5-6; 8 nucleotides match TRBD1. Germline V gene data show CDR1 as SGHDT and CDR2 as YYEEEE. The CDR3 spans 16 residues. J gave up 4 bases and V 6 bases, and 14 bases lay outside the gene matches.

The genes are TRBV2 and TRBJ1-4; weak D call: TRBD1 (5 bases). The CDR3 totals 13 residues. The V and J ends lost 6 bases and 6 bases respectively, with 11 bases between them. Germline loops: CDR1 SNHLY, CDR2 FYNNEI. CDR3 sequence: CASREGSDEKLFF. For the CDR3, the DNA is TGTGCCAGCAGGGAGGGGTCGGATGAAAAACTGTTTTTT.